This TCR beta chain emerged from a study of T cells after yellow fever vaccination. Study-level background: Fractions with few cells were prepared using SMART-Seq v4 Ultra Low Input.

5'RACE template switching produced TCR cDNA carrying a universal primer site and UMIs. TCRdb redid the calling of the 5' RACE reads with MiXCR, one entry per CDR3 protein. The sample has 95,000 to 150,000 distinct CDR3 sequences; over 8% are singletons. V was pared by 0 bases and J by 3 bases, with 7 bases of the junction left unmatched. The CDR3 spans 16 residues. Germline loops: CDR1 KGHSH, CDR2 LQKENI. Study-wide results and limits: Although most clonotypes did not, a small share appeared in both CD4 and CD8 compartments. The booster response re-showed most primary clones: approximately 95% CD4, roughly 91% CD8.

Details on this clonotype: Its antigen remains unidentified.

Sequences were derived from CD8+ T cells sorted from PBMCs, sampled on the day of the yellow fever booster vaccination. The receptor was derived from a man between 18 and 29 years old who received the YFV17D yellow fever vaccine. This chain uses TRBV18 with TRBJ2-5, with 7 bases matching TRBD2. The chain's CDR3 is CASSPPWSGGEETQYF. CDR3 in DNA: TGTGCCAGCTCACCACCGTGGTCGGGGGGTGAAGAGACCCAGTACTTC.